This T cell receptor beta chain was captured by sequencing in a study of T cells in localized non-small cell lung cancer. Regarding the study as a whole: With higher T cell density in blood came longer overall survival. Adjacent lung exhibited a median of 57 among the 100 most abundant tumor clones. Analysis by sequencing included only one tumor region, so heterogeneity remains possible. Tumor trailed uninvolved adjacent lung in T cell clonality, which peaked there.

A remark on this clone: Its antigen is still unknown.

Here immunoSEQ multiplex PCR was the method, and the copy in TCRdb shows in-frame clones only, minus some. The sample has approximately 80,000 clones, more than 75% seen once. Germline CDR1 and CDR2: MNHEY and SMNVEV (reference sequence). The ends lost 3 bases at V and 5 bases at J; junction bases unmatched: 6. This CDR3 region has 15 residues. The chain couples TRBV27 to TRBJ2-3, with 9 nucleotides matching TRBD1. The source material was peripheral blood, sampled before any cancer treatment. This clonotype originated in a female donor of 60 years or more with stage I lung adenocarcinoma. The chain's CDR3 is CASSFNRGLGDTQYF. Here the CDR3 DNA reads TGTGCCAGCAGTTTTAACAGGGGGCTGGGAGATACGCAGTATTTT.